This TCR beta chain was sequenced in a study of T-cell memory formation after mild COVID-19. Looking at the study overall: The TCR clusters were mostly specific to one donor. General study findings and limits: Clones that shrank (day 15 to 85) were balanced CD4/CD8, whereas later expanders leaned CD4+.

As concerns this clonotype: The antigen remains unidentified.

TCRdb re-derived calls from the 5' RACE reads in MiXCR, one entry per CDR3 protein. The sample comprises 290,000 or so distinct CDR3 sequences, approximately 20% of which are singletons, and under 25% rests with the top ten. CDR3 length: 16 residues. After removal of 0 bases from V and 4 bases from J, the junction contained 4 bases not matched to a gene. Germline-derived CDR1 and CDR2 are KGHSH and LQKENI. This TCR derives from a man between 18 and 29 years old who had mild COVID-19 (a few samples of this study predate the infection). Cell type and time point are not known. The source material was PBMCs or a T cell subset sorted from them (not recorded which). The chain recombines TRBV18 with TRBJ2-3; 10 bases map to TRBD2. This CDR3 reads CASSPPSSGGADTQYF. The CDR3 bases are TGTGCCAGCTCACCACCTTCTAGCGGGGGCGCAGATACGCAGTATTTT.